The text below deals with one TCR beta chain. The antigen remains undetermined. Each TRB cDNA library was prepared by 5' RACE (with UMI labels). TCRdb reprocessed the 5' RACE reads, with one entry per CDR3 protein and no DNA. The sample includes 100,000 to 150,000 distinct CDR3 sequences. The length of the CDR3 is 15 residues. From germline, CDR1 is LGHDT and CDR2 YNNKEL (reference sequence). The data belong to a study of CXCR3-negative and CXCR3-positive naive CD8 T cells. Study observations and caveats: The authors found comparable surface CD5 between naive subsets and inferred TCR strength from TRB CDR3 properties.

The receptor was isolated from a human donor in good health. Some clones in this sample may be carry-over from other donors' samples. Sequenced material: naive CXCR3- CD8+ T cells from blood. The sample's subset: CD45RO-CCR7+CD27+CD95- naive CD8+ T cells lacking CXCR3 (TNR3-). The rearrangement uses TRBV3-1 and TRBJ2-2; TCRdb's D call, TRBD2, is unchecked because there is no DNA. The CDR3 reads CASSQVHPPTGELFF.